The 21 T cell receptor beta chains in this list originate from one sample, sequenced in a study of T cells in Graves' hyperthyroidism and ophthalmopathy. RNA transcripts yielded amplified TCR beta CDR3 regions. The HTBI set primed first-round TCR CDR3 RT-PCR. One entry per CDR3 protein, called by TCRdb with MiXCR from the multiplex PCR reads. The sample shows 30,000 to 40,000 distinct CDR3 sequences, less than 50% of them seen only once. The sample taken for sequencing was blood. These receptors were taken from a woman aged 50 to 60 with Graves' hyperthyroidism that later progressed to Graves' ophthalmopathy.

This clonotype appeared many times. The chain combines TRBV6-5 with TRBJ1-3, with TRBD1 matching over 8 bases. Germline trimming cut 0 bases from V and 2 bases from J; bases unmatched to any gene: 3. The CDR3 has 16 amino acids. Germline lookup yields CDR1 MNHEY and CDR2 SVGAGI. CDR3 loop: CASSYSGQVAGNTIYF. The CDR3 nucleotides are TGTGCCAGCAGTTACTCGGGACAGGTTGCTGGAAACACCATATATTTT.

This clonotype occurred once. The junction and the germline gene differ at one end; a read error may be behind it. This rearrangement joins TRBV5-4 to TRBJ1-2, with D perhaps matching TRBD1 (5 bases). Germline V gene lookup returns CDR1 SGHNT and CDR2 YYREEE (reference sequence). This CDR3 region has 16 residues. The CDR3, as DNA: TGTGTCAGCAGTCAAGGTAGGACACGGTCGGCGTATGGCTACACCTTC. This sequence encodes CVSSQGRTRSAYGYTF.

Ten or more counts support this clonotype. Compared with germline, one end of the junction differs, possibly owing to a read error. The gene calls are TRBV4-3 and TRBJ2-1; tentative D call: TRBD2 (6 bases). From germline, CDR1 is LGHNA and CDR2 YSLEER. The CDR3 has 16 amino acids. The CDR3 is CASRQGAGSSYNEQFF. The CDR3 coding sequence is TGCGCCAGCAGACAAGGCGCGGGAAGTAGCTACAATGAGCAGTTCTTC.

Within the sample, this clonotype is medium-sized (0.01 to 0.1%). The CDR3 is CASSYSWDLSSYEQYF. CDR3 coding DNA: TGTGCCAGCAGTTACTCCTGGGACCTGAGCTCCTACGAGCAGTACTTC. This rearrangement joins TRBV6-5 to TRBJ2-7; either TRBD1 or TRBD2 may supply D (5 bases each). Trimming cost V 0 bases and J 0 bases, with 12 bases left between them. The CDR3 loop spans 16 amino acids. Germline CDR1 MNHEY, CDR2 SVGAGI.

Ten or more counts support this clonotype. V gene TRBV11-3 combines with J gene TRBJ1-6; the match to TRBD1 covers 8 bases. The CDR3 runs to 21 residues. Germline trimming cut 0 bases from V and 6 bases from J; bases unmatched to any gene: 19. CDR1 is SGHNT and CDR2 is YENEEA in the germline V gene. CDR3 protein: CASSLEGWGRRQGSGNSPLHF. DNA of the CDR3: TGTGCCAGCAGCTTAGAAGGTTGGGGTCGCCGACAGGGGAGTGGTAATTCACCCCTCCACTTT.

This clonotype was observed many times. The gene calls are TRBV27 and TRBJ1-2; 10 bases match TRBD1. CDR1 is MNHEY and CDR2 is SMNVEV in the germline V gene (reference sequence). This CDR3 comprises 16 residues. V dropped 5 bases and J dropped 4; count of bases not matched to a gene: 10. The CDR3 DNA is TGTGCCAGCAGTCCCCGGGGGACAGGGGAACTCTATGGCTACACCTTC. As protein: CASSPRGTGELYGYTF.

This clonotype was seen at least ten times. This chain connects TRBV9 to TRBJ2-7, with 8 nucleotides matching TRBD2. CDR1 and CDR2 from the germline V gene are SGDLS and YYNGEE. The CDR3 length is 17 residues. J was trimmed by 3 bases and V by 3 bases; bases with no gene match: 14. Here the CDR3 reads CASSERAGVAGRYEQYF. CDR3 nucleotides: TGTGCCAGCAGCGAAAGAGCGGGAGTGGCTGGTCGCTACGAGCAGTACTTC.

Comments on this clonotype: The CDR3 carries no conserved terminal phenylalanine or tryptophan, so it likely arises from a read error. V and J are TRBV14 and TRBJ2-7; D is ambiguous. The CDR3 is made up of 13 amino acids. CDR1 SGHDN and CDR2 FVKESK come from the germline V gene. The CDR3 loop is CASIQDRFYEQYL. The DNA for the CDR3 is TGTGCCAGCATCCAAGACCGTTTCTACGAGCAGTACTTA.

In regard to this clonotype: Here the CDR3 omits its conserved ending phenylalanine or tryptophan, so a read error is the likely source. This chain joins TRBV6-1 and TRBJ2-7; D is possibly TRBD2 (6 bases). The CDR3 covers 15 residues. Trimming left V 4 bases short and J 3 bases short, with 16 bases between. Germline assignment: CDR1 MNHNS and CDR2 SASEGT. This CDR3 reads CASSGGISGLYEQYS. The DNA for the CDR3 is TGTGCCAGCAGTGGGGGGATTAGCGGCCTCTACGAGCAGTACTCC.

Ten or more counts support this clonotype. The CDR3 nucleotides read TGCAGTGCTCTCGGACAGGGGGGGCGCGAGAGCTACAATGAGCAGTTCTTC. Translation: CSALGQGGRESYNEQFF. The rearrangement uses TRBV20-1 and TRBJ2-1; TRBD1 aligns across 10 bases. CDR3 length: 17 residues. Germline V gene lookup returns CDR1 DFQATT and CDR2 SNEGSKA (reference sequence). The trim removed 5 bases at V and 3 bases at J, leaving 13 bases unmatched.

Worth noting for this clonotype: A much larger clone differs from this one at a single base, so this may be a read error. The chain links TRBV27 to TRBJ2-7, with TRBD2 matching over 7 bases. The V gene end was trimmed by 3 bases and the J gene end by 0 bases; junction bases not matched to a gene: 5. CDR3 length: 15 residues. CDR1 and CDR2 from the germline V gene are MNHEY and SMNVEV (reference sequence). The CDR3 sequence is CASSFGGGNSYEQYF. The CDR3 bases are TGTGCCAGCAGTTTTGGCGGGGGAAACTCCTACGAGCAGTACTTC.

This clonotype was counted at least ten times. The chain has TRBV7-9 and TRBJ1-4, with D unresolved. This CDR3 is built from 14 residues. The germline V gene encodes CDR1 SEHNR and CDR2 FQNEAQ (reference sequence). V gave up 10 bases and J gave up 0 bases, with 12 bases separating them. In DNA, the CDR3 is TGTGCCACCTCACCGGCTACAACTAATGAAAAACTGTTTTTT. This sequence encodes CATSPATTNEKLFF.

This chain connects TRBV29-1 to TRBJ1-1; TRBD1 aligns across 9 bases. The CDR3 consists of 12 residues. Germline V lookup: CDR1 SQVTM, CDR2 ANQGSEA. V trimming: 4 bases; J trimming: 3 bases; junction bases outside the gene matches: 0. Here the CDR3 reads CSVGDRDTEAFF. The CDR3 bases are TGCAGCGTTGGGGACAGGGACACTGAAGCTTTCTTT.

The chain has TRBV20-1 and TRBJ2-7, with 9 bases matching TRBD1. The CDR3 extends over 13 amino acids. V lost 2 bases and J lost 6; bases outside the gene matches: 5. Germline V gene data show CDR1 as DFQATT and CDR2 as SNEGSKA (reference sequence). The CDR3 bases are TGCAGTGCTAGACCAAGGACAGGGGCCGAGCAGTACTTC. Translated: CSARPRTGAEQYF.

The J gene is TRBJ1-4, the V gene TRBV5-4, with TRBD1 matching 8 bases. The germline V gene encodes CDR1 SGHNT and CDR2 YYREEE (reference sequence). V lost 0 bases to trimming and J lost 8 bases; unmatched junction nucleotides: 6. The CDR3 runs to 15 residues. The CDR3 DNA sequence: TGTGCCAGCAGCTTGGCAGGGGGCGCAGAGGAAAAACTGTTTTTT. Translation gives CASSLAGGAEEKLFF.

This clonotype was seen many times. The gene calls are TRBV7-9 and TRBJ2-4; 8 bases match TRBD2. The CDR3 consists of 16 residues. J gave up 2 bases and V 5 bases, and 8 bases lay outside the gene matches. Germline V gives CDR1 SEHNR, CDR2 FQNEAQ (reference sequence). The CDR3 sequence: CASSKLAGISKNIQYF. As DNA, the CDR3 is TGTGCCAGCAGCAAGTTAGCGGGAATTTCCAAAAACATTCAGTACTTC.

This clonotype was counted at least ten times. The J gene is TRBJ2-5, the V gene TRBV5-1, with 14 bases aligning to TRBD2. This CDR3 comprises 15 residues. V trimming: 2 bases; J trimming: 4 bases; junction bases outside the gene matches: 1. The germline gives CDR1 SGHRS, CDR2 YFSETQ. The CDR3 is CASSFGTSGRETQYF. In DNA, the CDR3 is TGCGCCAGCAGCTTCGGGACTAGCGGGAGAGAGACCCAGTACTTC.

Comment on this clonotype: The conserved phenylalanine or tryptophan is not found at the CDR3 terminus, so this likely reflects a read error. No DNA is shown, since the ends of the CDR3 on it are uncertain; the CDR3 is the one TCRdb lists. The chain couples TRBV6-5 to TRBJ2-5. Counting both end residues, the CDR3 totals 16 amino acids. Germline V gene lookup returns CDR1 MNHEY and CDR2 SVGAGI. The CDR3 loop reads CASSYNPSGYQETRYL.

Ten or more counts support this clonotype. V and J are TRBV6-1 and TRBJ1-6; D not resolved. V lost 3 bases and J lost 7, with 16 bases in between. The CDR3 runs to 16 residues. The V gene's germline CDR1 is MNHNS and CDR2 SASEGT. This chain's CDR3 is CASSDPGGNWNSPLHF. Here the CDR3 DNA reads TGTGCCAGCAGTGATCCGGGAGGGAATTGGAATTCACCCCTCCACTTT.

The CDR3 DNA sequence: TGCAGTGCTAGAGTTGGGGGCTATGGCTACACCTTC. It codes for CSARVGGYGYTF. This sequence joins TRBV20-1 and TRBJ1-2; D may be TRBD1 (5 bases). V was pared by 1 base and J by 4 bases, with 7 bases between. In germline, CDR1 is DFQATT, CDR2 SNEGSKA (reference sequence). This CDR3 region has 12 residues.

This clonotype was found many times. The chain employs TRBV7-2 and TRBJ2-2; 14 positions agree with TRBD2. V lost 8 bases to trimming and J lost 7 bases; unmatched junction nucleotides: 9. The germline V gene encodes CDR1 SGHTA and CDR2 FQGNSA. The CDR3 runs to 16 residues. CDR3 region: CASRPGGTSGGGELFF. CDR3 in DNA: TGTGCCAGCCGCCCGGGAGGGACTAGCGGGGGCGGGGAGCTGTTTTTT.